Below, 22 T cell receptor beta chains from the same sample are listed, as sequenced in a study of CD8 T cells in ankylosing spondylitis. Each CDR3 protein gets one entry after TCRdb re-called the 5' RACE reads with MiXCR. The sample includes almost 250,000 distinct CDR3 sequences, approximately 30% of them seen just once. Source material: blood, either unsorted or a sorted T cell fraction (not recorded which). The receptors were gathered from a male donor with ankylosing spondylitis or in good health (not recorded which).

This clonotype occurred once. V usage is TRBV3-1 and J usage is TRBJ2-1, with D hard to call. CDR3 size: 12 residues. Germline CDR1 and CDR2: LGHDT and YNNKEL (reference sequence). Trimming removed 3 bases from V and 6 bases from J, with 6 bases in between. CDR3 region: CASSHLGNEQFF. DNA of the CDR3: TGTGCCAGCAGCCATCTCGGCAATGAGCAGTTCTTC.

Comments on this clonotype: Compared with germline, one end of the junction differs, possibly owing to a read error. This CDR3 reads CASSQDQGIRF. For the CDR3, the DNA is TGTGCCAGCAGCCAAGATCAGGGGATCCGATTC. The rearrangement uses TRBV4-2 and TRBJ1-2; D possibly corresponds to TRBD1 (6 bases). This CDR3 region has 11 residues. CDR1 is LGHNA and CDR2 is YNFKEQ in the germline V gene.

The J gene is TRBJ2-7, the V gene TRBV3-1; D ambiguous. The CDR3 length is 12 residues. Trimming stripped 0 bases from V and 6 bases from J, with 6 bases between. Germline V gene lookup returns CDR1 LGHDT and CDR2 YNNKEL (reference sequence). The CDR3 nucleotides read TGTGCCAGCAGCCAAGATTCGCGCGAGCAGTACTTC. Translated, it gives CASSQDSREQYF.

The V gene is TRBV11-2, the J gene TRBJ2-3, with D uncertain. There are 14 residues in the CDR3. The germline CDR1 and CDR2 sequences are SGHAT and FQNNGV. The ends were cut back, 3 bases at V and 10 bases at J, with 17 bases in the middle. CDR3 protein: CASSFIMIGAPQYF. The CDR3 nucleotides read TGTGCCAGCAGCTTCATCATGATAGGAGCCCCGCAGTATTTT.

The CDR3 DNA sequence: TGTGCCAGCACCACGGGGGGCATGGATACGCAGTATTTT. It yields the protein CASTTGGMDTQYF. V usage is TRBV28 and J usage is TRBJ2-3, with D possibly TRBD2 on 7 matching bases. The germline V and J ends were trimmed by 7 bases and 6 bases, with 14 bases remaining between them. In germline, CDR1 is MDHEN, CDR2 SYDVKM. This CDR3 region has 13 residues.

This clonotype was seen repeatedly, ten times or more. The J gene is TRBJ2-3, the V gene TRBV5-6; D is perhaps TRBD1 (5 bases). The ends were cut back, 0 bases at V and 4 bases at J, with 6 bases in the middle. The CDR3 is 13 residues long. Germline V gene sequence: CDR1 SGHDT, CDR2 YYEEEE. The chain's CDR3 is CASSLGGADTQYF. The CDR3 nucleotides read TGTGCCAGCAGCTTGGGGGGCGCAGATACGCAGTATTTT.

The chain couples TRBV9 to TRBJ2-1, with D tentatively TRBD2 (6 bases). The CDR3 contains 14 residues. Germline V gene sequence: CDR1 SGDLS, CDR2 YYNGEE. The V gene lost 3 bases and the J gene lost 10 bases, with 17 bases spanning the gap. In DNA, the CDR3 is TGTGCCAGCAGCGCGGGGGTGATCGGTATCGAGCAGTTCTTC. This sequence encodes CASSAGVIGIEQFF.

The sample holds a few counts of this clonotype. The chain combines TRBV29-1 with TRBJ2-3, with 8 nucleotides matching TRBD2. Per germline, CDR1 SQVTM and CDR2 ANQGSEA. The CDR3 consists of 15 residues. Trimming took 7 bases from V and 0 from J; bases not matched to a gene: 9. The DNA of the CDR3 is TGCAGCGGGTCGGATAGCGGGGTTAGCACAGATACGCAGTATTTT. It yields the protein CSGSDSGVSTDTQYF.

This clonotype was recorded a few times. The chain is built from TRBV6-5 and TRBJ2-1; no clear D. CDR1 MNHEY and CDR2 SVGAGI come from the germline V gene. V lost 0 bases, J lost 5 bases, and 11 bases lay in between. The CDR3 spans 15 residues. CDR3 DNA: TGTGCCAGCAGTTACTCCCGGCGGCCCGACAATGAGCAGTTCTTC. This sequence encodes CASSYSRRPDNEQFF.

This clonotype has a handful of counts. V and J are TRBV29-1 and TRBJ1-2; tentative D call: TRBD1 (6 bases). V shed 0 bases and J shed 6 bases, with 11 bases lying between them. This CDR3 has 13 amino acids. Germline V CDR1 and CDR2: SQVTM, ANQGSEA. The CDR3 loop reads CSVEDEGEHGYTF. CDR3 DNA sequence: TGCAGCGTTGAAGACGAGGGGGAGCATGGCTACACCTTC.

The J gene is TRBJ1-2, the V gene TRBV10-3; possible D gene TRBD1, 5 bases. CDR1 is ENHRY, CDR2 SYGVKD, per germline. The V and J ends lost 3 bases and 2 bases respectively, with 13 bases between them. The CDR3 runs 15 residues. CDR3 bases: TGTGCCATCAGTGAATCGGGACGGAGGAACTATGGCTACACCTTC. It is translated as CAISESGRRNYGYTF.

The chain joins TRBV20-1 to TRBJ2-7, with 11 bases aligning to TRBD1. V dropped 1 base and J dropped 8; count of bases not matched to a gene: 7. Germline V gene lookup returns CDR1 DFQATT and CDR2 SNEGSKA (reference sequence). The CDR3 consists of 14 residues. The CDR3 DNA reads TGCAGTGCTAGAGGGACAGGGGGCGGCGGGAAGCAGTACTTC. This translates into CSARGTGGGGKQYF.

This chain joins TRBV5-5 and TRBJ2-1; 9 bases map to TRBD2. Trimming cost V 4 bases and J 0 bases; bases outside gene matches: 2. The length of the CDR3 is 15 residues. Per germline, CDR1 SGHKS and CDR2 YYEKEE (reference sequence). CDR3 coding DNA: TGTGCCAGCAGCGCAGCGGGGGGCTCCTACAATGAGCAGTTCTTC. Protein product: CASSAAGGSYNEQFF.

This clonotype appeared a few times. This sequence joins TRBV12-3 or TRBV12-4 and TRBJ2-7; 8 nucleotides line up with TRBD1. This CDR3 contains 13 residues. The V gene end was trimmed by 6 bases and the J gene end by 5 bases; junction bases not matched to a gene: 6. The CDR3 here is CASSSGQGHEQYF. The CDR3 DNA is TGTGCCAGCAGCTCCGGACAGGGCCACGAGCAGTACTTC.

This clonotype has just a few counts. V is TRBV29-1 and J is TRBJ2-1, with a possible D match to TRBD1 (6 bases). Per the germline V gene, CDR1 is SQVTM and CDR2 is ANQGSEA. The CDR3 sequence is 14 residues long. V lost 6 bases and J 0 bases, leaving 12 bases between the germline ends. This chain's CDR3 is CSVRGWASYNEQFF. As DNA, the CDR3 is TGCAGCGTGAGGGGGTGGGCCTCCTACAATGAGCAGTTCTTC.

This clonotype was seen only a few times. The chain carries TRBV12-3 or TRBV12-4 and TRBJ2-7; a possible D gene is TRBD2 (5 bases). This CDR3 region has 14 residues. Trimming shortened V by 1 base and J by 4 bases, and 11 bases separated the two germline ends. CDR3 residues: CASSLDGVVYEQYF. The CDR3 bases are TGTGCCAGCAGTTTAGACGGGGTGGTATACGAGCAGTACTTC.

V gene TRBV5-1 combines with J gene TRBJ1-4; no reliable D call. CDR3 length equals 11 residues. V lost 4 bases and J lost 5, with 3 bases in between. Germline V gene lookup returns CDR1 SGHRS and CDR2 YFSETQ. CDR3 nucleotides: TGCGCCAGCAGCCAAAATGAAAAACTGTTTTTT. Translating it yields CASSQNEKLFF.

This clonotype occurred once. This rearrangement joins TRBV11-2 to TRBJ1-1, with D possibly matching TRBD1 (6 bases). The CDR3 consists of 14 residues. The ends were cut back, 4 bases at V and 5 bases at J, with 14 bases in the middle. Per the germline V gene, CDR1 is SGHAT and CDR2 is FQNNGV. The CDR3 here is CASSYPTGWTEAFF. CDR3 nucleotides: TGTGCCAGCAGCTATCCCACAGGGTGGACTGAAGCTTTCTTT.

This clonotype was seen many times. V is TRBV12-3 or TRBV12-4 and J is TRBJ2-3; D is ambiguous. The CDR3 sequence is 12 residues long. V was shortened by 6 bases and J by 0 bases, with 4 bases between the two germline ends. The CDR3, as DNA: TGTGCCAGCAGAGGTAGCACAGATACGCAGTATTTT. Translation: CASRGSTDTQYF.

This clonotype occurred a few times. The gene calls are TRBV12-3 or TRBV12-4 and TRBJ1-5, with 7 bases fitting TRBD1. The J segment lost 3 bases and the V segment lost 4 bases, leaving 3 bases of the junction unmatched. This CDR3 has 14 residues. CDR3: CASSSDRANQPQHF. The CDR3 DNA sequence: TGTGCCAGCAGTTCCGACAGGGCCAATCAGCCCCAGCATTTT.

The chain has TRBV12-3 or TRBV12-4 and TRBJ1-1; no clear D gene. V was shortened by 5 bases and J by 11 bases, with 18 bases between the two germline ends. There are 13 residues in the CDR3. The CDR3 nucleotides read TGTGCCAGCAGTCCCCGAAGTCCGGACGACGCTTTCTTT. Residues: CASSPRSPDDAFF.

The V and J genes are TRBV6-5 and TRBJ2-1; 14 nucleotides match TRBD2. Germline values: CDR1 MNHEY, CDR2 SVGAGI. This CDR3 has 16 residues. Losses at the gene ends were 4 bases for V and 7 bases for J; bases not matched to a gene: 6. The CDR3 protein is CASSSTGTSGGNEQFF. The CDR3 DNA follows: TGTGCCAGCAGTTCCACCGGGACTAGCGGGGGAAATGAGCAGTTCTTC.